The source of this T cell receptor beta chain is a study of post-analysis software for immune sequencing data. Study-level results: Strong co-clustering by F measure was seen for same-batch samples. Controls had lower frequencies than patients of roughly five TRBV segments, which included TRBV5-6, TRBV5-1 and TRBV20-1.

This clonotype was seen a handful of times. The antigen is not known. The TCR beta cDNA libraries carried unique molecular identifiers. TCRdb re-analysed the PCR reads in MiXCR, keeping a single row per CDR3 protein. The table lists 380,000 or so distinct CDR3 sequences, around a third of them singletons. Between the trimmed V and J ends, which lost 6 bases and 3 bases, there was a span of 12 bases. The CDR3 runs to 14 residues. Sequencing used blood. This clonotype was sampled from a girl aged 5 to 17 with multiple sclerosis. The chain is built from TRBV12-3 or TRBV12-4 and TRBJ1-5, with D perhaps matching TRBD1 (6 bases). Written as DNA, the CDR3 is TGTGCCAGCAGCCAGCAGGGGTACAATCAGCCCCAGCATTTT. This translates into CASSQQGYNQPQHF.